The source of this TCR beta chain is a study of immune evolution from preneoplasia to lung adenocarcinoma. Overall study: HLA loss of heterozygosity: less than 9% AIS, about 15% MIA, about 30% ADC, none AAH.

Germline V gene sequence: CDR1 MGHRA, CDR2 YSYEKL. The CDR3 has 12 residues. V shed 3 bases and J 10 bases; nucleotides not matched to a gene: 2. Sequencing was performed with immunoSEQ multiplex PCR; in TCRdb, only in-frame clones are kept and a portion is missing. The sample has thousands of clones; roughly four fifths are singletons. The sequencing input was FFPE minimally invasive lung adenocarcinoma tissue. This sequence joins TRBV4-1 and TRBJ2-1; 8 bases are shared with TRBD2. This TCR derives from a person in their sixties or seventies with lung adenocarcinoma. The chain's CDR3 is CASSHPSGEQFF. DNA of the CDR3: TGCGCCAGCAGCCACCCTAGCGGGGAGCAGTTCTTC.